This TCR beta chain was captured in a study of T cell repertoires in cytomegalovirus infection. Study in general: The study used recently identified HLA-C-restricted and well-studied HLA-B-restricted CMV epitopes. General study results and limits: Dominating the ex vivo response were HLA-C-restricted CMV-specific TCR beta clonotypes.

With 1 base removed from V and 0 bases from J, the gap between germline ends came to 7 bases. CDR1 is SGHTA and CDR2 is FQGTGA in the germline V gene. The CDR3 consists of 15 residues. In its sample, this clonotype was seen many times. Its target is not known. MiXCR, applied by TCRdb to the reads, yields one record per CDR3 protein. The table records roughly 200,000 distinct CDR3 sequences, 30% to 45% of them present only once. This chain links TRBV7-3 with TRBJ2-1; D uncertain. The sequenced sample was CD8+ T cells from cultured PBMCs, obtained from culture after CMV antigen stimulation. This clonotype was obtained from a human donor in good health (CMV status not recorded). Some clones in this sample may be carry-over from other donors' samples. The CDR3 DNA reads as TGTGCCAGCAGCTTAATGCGGATCTCCTACAATGAGCAGTTCTTC. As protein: CASSLMRISYNEQFF.